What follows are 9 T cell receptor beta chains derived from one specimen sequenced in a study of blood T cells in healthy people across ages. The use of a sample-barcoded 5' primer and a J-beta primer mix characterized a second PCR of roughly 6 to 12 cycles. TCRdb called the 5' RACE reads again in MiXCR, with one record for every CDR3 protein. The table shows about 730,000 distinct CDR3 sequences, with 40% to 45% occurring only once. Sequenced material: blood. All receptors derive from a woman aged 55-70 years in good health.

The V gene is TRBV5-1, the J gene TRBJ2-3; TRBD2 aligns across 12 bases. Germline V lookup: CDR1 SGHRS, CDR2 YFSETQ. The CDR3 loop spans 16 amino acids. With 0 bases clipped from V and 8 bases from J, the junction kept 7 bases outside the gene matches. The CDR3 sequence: CASSLAASGGASTQYF. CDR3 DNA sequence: TGCGCCAGCAGCTTGGCGGCTAGCGGGGGGGCGAGTACGCAGTATTTT. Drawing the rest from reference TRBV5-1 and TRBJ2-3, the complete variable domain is KAGVTQTPRYLIKTRGQQVTLSCSPISGHRSVSWYQQTPGQGLQFLFEYFSETQRNKGNFPGRFSGRQFSNSRSEMNVSTLELGDSALYLCASSLAASGGASTQYFGPGTRLTVL.

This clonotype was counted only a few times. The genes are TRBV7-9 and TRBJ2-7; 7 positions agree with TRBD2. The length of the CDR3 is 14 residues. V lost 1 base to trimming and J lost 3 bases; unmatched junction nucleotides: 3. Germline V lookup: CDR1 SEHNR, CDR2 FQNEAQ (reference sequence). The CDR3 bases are TGTGCCAGCAGCTTAGGGGAGGGACGCTACGAGCAGTACTTC. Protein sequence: CASSLGEGRYEQYF.

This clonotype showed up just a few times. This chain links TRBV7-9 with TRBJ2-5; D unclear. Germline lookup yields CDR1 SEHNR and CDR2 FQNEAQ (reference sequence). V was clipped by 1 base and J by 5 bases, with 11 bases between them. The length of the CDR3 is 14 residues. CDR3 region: CASSLELGFETQYF. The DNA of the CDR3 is TGTGCCAGCAGCTTAGAGCTTGGGTTCGAGACCCAGTACTTC.

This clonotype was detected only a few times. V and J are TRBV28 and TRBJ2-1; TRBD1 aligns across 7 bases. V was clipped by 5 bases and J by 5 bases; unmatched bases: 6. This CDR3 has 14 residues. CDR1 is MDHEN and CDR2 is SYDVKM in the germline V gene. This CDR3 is CASSTNDRDNEQFF. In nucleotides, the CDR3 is TGTGCCAGCAGTACTAATGACAGGGACAATGAGCAGTTCTTC.

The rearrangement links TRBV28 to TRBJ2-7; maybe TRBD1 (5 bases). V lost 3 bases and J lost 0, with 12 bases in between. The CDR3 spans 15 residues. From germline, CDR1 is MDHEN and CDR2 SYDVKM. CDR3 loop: CASSFRAPSSYEQYF. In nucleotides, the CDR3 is TGTGCCAGCAGTTTCAGGGCTCCTAGCTCCTACGAGCAGTACTTC.

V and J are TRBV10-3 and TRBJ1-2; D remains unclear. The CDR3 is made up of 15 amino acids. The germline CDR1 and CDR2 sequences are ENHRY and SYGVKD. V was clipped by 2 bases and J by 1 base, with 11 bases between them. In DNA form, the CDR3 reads TGTGCCATCAGTGAGACCGGGCAGCATAACTATGGCTACACCTTC. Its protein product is CAISETGQHNYGYTF.

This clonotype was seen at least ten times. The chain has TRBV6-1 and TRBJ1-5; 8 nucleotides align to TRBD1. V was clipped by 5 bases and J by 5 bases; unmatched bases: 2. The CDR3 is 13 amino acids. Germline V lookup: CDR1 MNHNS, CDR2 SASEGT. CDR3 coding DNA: TGTGCCAGCAGTCCGACAGGGGATCAGCCCCAGCATTTT. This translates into CASSPTGDQPQHF.

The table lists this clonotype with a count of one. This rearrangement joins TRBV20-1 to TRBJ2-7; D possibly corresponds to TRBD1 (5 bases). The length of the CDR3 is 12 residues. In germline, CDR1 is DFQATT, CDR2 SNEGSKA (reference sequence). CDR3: CIQRQQSYEQYF. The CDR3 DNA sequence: TGCATCCAAAGACAGCAATCCTACGAGCAGTACTTC.

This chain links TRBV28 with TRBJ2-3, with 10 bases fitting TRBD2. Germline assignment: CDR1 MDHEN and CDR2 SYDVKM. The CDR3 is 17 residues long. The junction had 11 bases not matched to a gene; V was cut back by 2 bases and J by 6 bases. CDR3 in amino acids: CASSLLRLAGEGDTQYF. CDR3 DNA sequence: TGTGCCAGCAGTTTACTCAGGCTAGCGGGAGAGGGGGATACGCAGTATTTT.